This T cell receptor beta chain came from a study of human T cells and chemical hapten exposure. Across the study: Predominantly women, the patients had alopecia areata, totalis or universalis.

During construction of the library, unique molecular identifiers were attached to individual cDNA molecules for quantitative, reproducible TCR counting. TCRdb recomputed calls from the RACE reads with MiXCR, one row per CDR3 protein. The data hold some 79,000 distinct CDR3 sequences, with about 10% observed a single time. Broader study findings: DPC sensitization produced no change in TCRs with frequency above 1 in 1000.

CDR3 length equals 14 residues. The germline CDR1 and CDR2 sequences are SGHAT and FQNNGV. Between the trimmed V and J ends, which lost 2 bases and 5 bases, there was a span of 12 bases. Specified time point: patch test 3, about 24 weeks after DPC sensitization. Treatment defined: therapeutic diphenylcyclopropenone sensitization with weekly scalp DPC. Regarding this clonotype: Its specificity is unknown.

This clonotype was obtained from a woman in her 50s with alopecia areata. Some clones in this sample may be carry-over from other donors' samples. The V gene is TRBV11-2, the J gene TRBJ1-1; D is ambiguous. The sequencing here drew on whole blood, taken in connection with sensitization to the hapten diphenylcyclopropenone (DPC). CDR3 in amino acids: CASSLTVVQTEAFF. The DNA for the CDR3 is TGTGCCAGCAGCTTAACCGTGGTTCAGACTGAAGCTTTCTTT.